The 20 T cell receptor beta chains in this list originate from one sample, sequenced in a study of blood T cell repertoires in COVID-19. TCRdb keeps only in-frame clones here, not all; method: immunoSEQ multiplex PCR. Counted here are around 170,000 clones, 80% to 85% occurring once; the ten biggest clones make up 7.6%. Sequencing was performed on peripheral blood. These receptors originate from an older woman with COVID-19, enrolled during active disease.

The rearrangement joins TRBV7-2 to TRBJ2-1; TRBD2 aligns across 11 bases. Per germline, CDR1 SGHTA and CDR2 FQGNSA. The CDR3 contains 19 residues. V shed 6 bases, J shed 6 bases, and the junction held 19 bases outside the gene matches. CDR3 nucleotides: TGTGCCAGCAGTCCACTCGCGGGGGCTAGCGGGAGGTTGGGCAATGAGCAGTTCTTC. Its protein is CASSPLAGASGRLGNEQFF.

The chain employs TRBV11-1 and TRBJ1-5, with 12 positions matching TRBD1. The trim removed 3 bases at V and 4 bases at J, leaving 1 base unmatched. The length of the CDR3 is 15 residues. Germline CDR1 reads SGHAT; CDR2 reads FQDESV (reference sequence). The CDR3 region has the DNA TGTGCCAGCAGCTTGGGACAGGGGGCAAATCAGCCCCAGCATTTT. Translation: CASSLGQGANQPQHF.

V and J are TRBV7-9 and TRBJ2-3; 9 nucleotides agree with TRBD2. The length of the CDR3 is 15 residues. V shed 1 base and J 3 bases; nucleotides not matched to a gene: 2. Germline V gene lookup returns CDR1 SEHNR and CDR2 FQNEAQ (reference sequence). CDR3 DNA sequence: TGTGCCAGCAGCTTAGGTAGCGGGAGTACAGATACGCAGTATTTT. Translation: CASSLGSGSTDTQYF.

The sample holds a few counts of this clone. J is TRBJ2-1 and V is TRBV6-4, with TRBD2 matching over 7 bases. Germline trimming cut 2 bases from V and 8 bases from J; bases unmatched to any gene: 6. CDR1 is MRHNA, CDR2 SNTAGT, per germline. The CDR3 runs 14 residues. The CDR3 here is CASSDGSGIHEQFF. CDR3 bases: TGTGCCAGCAGTGACGGGAGCGGGATCCATGAGCAGTTCTTC.

This clone occurred once. V is TRBV7-2 and J is TRBJ2-3; TRBD2 matches 15 bases. Trimming removed 4 bases from V and 8 bases from J; junction bases left unmatched: 16. Germline V gives CDR1 SGHTA, CDR2 FQGNSA. The CDR3 is 19 amino acids. CDR3 DNA sequence: TGTGCCAGCAGCTCCATTTCTTTCCGGACTAGCGGGAGGGCAGTTACGCAGTATTTT. Encoded protein: CASSSISFRTSGRAVTQYF.

This chain joins TRBV5-1 and TRBJ2-5; 14 bases map to TRBD2. Germline V gene sequence: CDR1 SGHRS, CDR2 YFSETQ. This CDR3 has 16 residues. Trimming removed 4 bases from V and 2 bases from J; junction bases left unmatched: 4. The CDR3 protein is CASSPGLAGAQETQYF. The CDR3 DNA sequence: TGCGCCAGCAGCCCGGGACTAGCGGGAGCTCAAGAGACCCAGTACTTC.

CDR3 in amino acids: CASSLLRGTGELFF. The CDR3 coding sequence is TGTGCCAGCAGTTTGTTAAGGGGCACCGGGGAGCTGTTTTTT. The rearrangement uses TRBV28 and TRBJ2-2, with TRBD1 as a possible D gene (5 bases). The CDR3 is 14 amino acids. Germline V lookup: CDR1 MDHEN, CDR2 SYDVKM. V shed 3 bases and J shed 4 bases, with 9 bases lying between them.

The chain employs TRBV5-4 and TRBJ1-1, with D tentatively TRBD1 (6 bases). V dropped 3 bases and J dropped 5 bases, with 17 bases sitting between them. The CDR3 is 15 amino acids. Germline CDR1 SGHNT, CDR2 YYREEE (reference sequence). The CDR3: CASSSARGGKTEAFF. CDR3 bases: TGTGCCAGCAGCTCCGCCAGGGGCGGAAAGACTGAAGCTTTCTTT.

This sequence joins TRBV6-4 and TRBJ1-1; TRBD1 is a possible D gene (5 bases). CDR1 is MRHNA and CDR2 is SNTAGT in the germline V gene. V lost 2 bases and J 5 bases, leaving 18 bases between the germline ends. The CDR3 is made up of 16 amino acids. The CDR3 loop is CASSDPRLRGGTEAFF. The CDR3 nucleotides read TGTGCCAGCAGTGACCCCCGATTGAGGGGAGGGACTGAAGCTTTCTTT.

V gene TRBV3-1 (or the pseudogene TRBV3-2) combines with J gene TRBJ1-1; possibly TRBD1 for D (6 bases). Germline V gene sequence: CDR1 LGHDT, CDR2 YNNKEL (reference sequence). Trimming removed 4 bases at V and 5 bases at J, with 14 bases between. CDR3 length equals 14 residues. The CDR3 loop reads CASSLSGTQTEAFF. Written as DNA, the CDR3 is TGTGCCAGCAGCCTCTCCGGGACACAAACTGAAGCTTTCTTT.

The chain has TRBV7-2 and TRBJ1-2; the match to TRBD1 covers 7 bases. The germline gives CDR1 SGHTA, CDR2 FQGNSA. After removal of 5 bases from V and 5 bases from J, the junction contained 14 bases not matched to a gene. The CDR3 totals 16 residues. The CDR3 is CASSLGQVLMPYGYTF. The CDR3 coding sequence is TGTGCCAGCAGCCTAGGACAGGTCTTAATGCCATATGGCTACACCTTC. Full variable domain (missing parts from reference TRBV7-2 and TRBJ1-2): GAGVSQSPSNKVTEKGKDVELRCDPISGHTALYWYRQSLGQGLEFLIYFQGNSAPDKSGLPSDRFSAERTGGSVSTLTIQRTQQEDSAVYLCASSLGQVLMPYGYTFGSGTRLTVV.

This clone came up a few times. This chain uses TRBV5-1 with TRBJ2-7; D not resolved. Trimming cost V 3 bases and J 0 bases, with 16 bases left between them. This CDR3 is 16 amino acids long. Per germline, CDR1 SGHRS and CDR2 YFSETQ. CDR3 coding DNA: TGCGCCAGCAGCTCCGAATACGGAAGGAGCTCCTACGAGCAGTACTTC. Translation gives CASSSEYGRSSYEQYF.

The gene calls are TRBV9 and TRBJ2-1; maybe TRBD2 (6 bases). V shed 4 bases and J shed 6 bases, with 17 bases lying between them. Germline CDR1 SGDLS, CDR2 YYNGEE. The CDR3 spans 15 residues. The CDR3: CASSPSSVGPNEQFF. The CDR3 DNA reads TGTGCCAGCAGCCCTTCTAGCGTAGGTCCCAATGAGCAGTTCTTC.

The chain carries TRBV3-1 (or the pseudogene TRBV3-2) and TRBJ1-3; D is undetermined. The CDR3 spans 17 residues. Trimming took off 0 bases at V and 0 bases at J, with 12 bases between the two ends. Looked up from germline, CDR1 is LGHDT and CDR2 is YNNKEL (reference sequence). The CDR3 loop is CASSQDWPGISGNTIYF. DNA for the CDR3: TGTGCCAGCAGCCAAGATTGGCCAGGAATCTCTGGAAACACCATATATTTT.

The chain couples TRBV19 to TRBJ2-7, with a weak D call TRBD1 (6 bases). Germline V gene lookup returns CDR1 LNHDA and CDR2 SQIVND (reference sequence). Trimming shortened V by 5 bases and J by 4 bases, and 9 bases separated the two germline ends. This CDR3 contains 12 residues. The CDR3 spells CASSLQGYEQYF. DNA of the CDR3: TGTGCCAGTAGTCTACAGGGTTACGAGCAGTACTTC.

This chain uses TRBV7-2 with TRBJ1-2, with D uncertain. Trimming took 5 bases from V and 8 from J, leaving 9 bases between them. CDR1 SGHTA and CDR2 FQGNSA come from the germline V gene. The CDR3 loop spans 11 amino acids. CDR3: CASSPRSGYTF. As DNA, the CDR3 is TGTGCCAGCAGCCCCCGAAGCGGCTACACCTTC.

The genes are TRBV28 and TRBJ1-2; 10 positions match TRBD1. The V and J ends lost 6 bases and 8 bases, in that order; junction bases with no gene match: 3. This CDR3 contains 12 residues. Germline values: CDR1 MDHEN, CDR2 SYDVKM. The CDR3 sequence: CASRTGGRGYTF. CDR3 DNA sequence: TGTGCCAGCAGGACAGGGGGCCGAGGCTACACCTTC.

This sequence joins TRBV25-1 and TRBJ1-2; D not resolved. Per the germline V gene, CDR1 is MGHDK and CDR2 is SYGVNS. The CDR3 covers 13 residues. V was shortened by 4 bases and J by 5 bases, with 11 bases between the two germline ends. The CDR3 sequence: CASSGGTYYGYTF. CDR3 in DNA: TGTGCCAGCAGTGGTGGTACTTATTATGGCTACACCTTC.

On this clone: Germline is not matched at one junction end, which may reflect a read error. The J gene is TRBJ2-3, the V gene TRBV29-1; 7 bases map to TRBD2. The CDR3 runs 11 residues. Germline values: CDR1 SQVTM, CDR2 ANQGSEA. The CDR3 loop is CSVEMGVGLVF. The CDR3 bases are TGCAGCGTTGAAATGGGGGTAGGACTAGTTTTT.

The chain employs TRBV4-1 and TRBJ1-1; 12 bases are a match to TRBD1. The CDR3 contains 15 residues. Germline values: CDR1 MGHRA, CDR2 YSYEKL. The trim removed 4 bases at V and 5 bases at J, leaving 5 bases unmatched. CDR3 in amino acids: CASSRGQGARTEAFF. The CDR3, as DNA: TGCGCCAGCAGCCGGGGACAGGGGGCGCGGACTGAAGCTTTCTTT.